These 19 T cell receptor beta chains share one sample of origin, sequenced in a study of breast tumors, draining lymph nodes, adjacent tissues. TCRdb processed the multiplex PCR reads anew with MiXCR; each CDR3 protein has one entry. Found here are approximately 280,000 distinct CDR3 sequences, around 30% of them singletons; the top ten hold 1.1%. Samples came from axillary lymph nodes draining the breast cancer. The sequenced sample consisted of axillary lymph node tissue. Receptors originate from a female donor with breast cancer. Some clones in this sample may be carry-over from other donors' samples.

As for this clonotype: Since a much larger clone is just one base distant, this may be a read error. The DNA is omitted, as the CDR3 cannot be located on it reliably, and the CDR3 follows TCRdb's listing. V gene TRBV11-3 combines with J gene TRBJ2-1; TRBD2 is the table's D call and was not checked against the DNA. Germline lookup yields CDR1 SGHNT and CDR2 YENEEA. Both ends counted, the CDR3 spans 16 residues. The CDR3 protein is CASSLAVGSGIVVRFF.

This clonotype was found many times. The junction shows a germline mismatch at one end, possibly a read error. The chain is built from TRBV9 and TRBJ2-6, with a weak D call TRBD1 (5 bases). The CDR3 covers 16 residues. CDR1 and CDR2 from the germline V gene are SGDLS and YYNGEE. The CDR3 coding sequence is TGTGCCAGCAGCGTAGGGGTGAACTCTGGGGCCAACGCCCTGACTTTC. Translation gives CASSVGVNSGANALTF.

The V call is TRBV7-8, the J call TRBJ2-2, with 10 positions matching TRBD2. Unmatched junction bases numbered 18, after V lost 5 bases and J lost 6 bases. CDR3 length: 19 amino acids. CDR1 is SGHVS, CDR2 FQNEAQ, per germline. CDR3 in amino acids: CASSIGVEREGRWPGELFF. In nucleotides, the CDR3 is TGTGCCAGCAGCATAGGGGTGGAGCGGGAGGGCCGGTGGCCCGGGGAGCTGTTTTTT.

The sample holds many counts of this clonotype. The genes are TRBV24-1 and TRBJ2-2; D is possibly TRBD2 (5 bases). Per the germline V gene, CDR1 is KGHDR and CDR2 is SFDVKD. Trimming removed 7 bases from V and 8 bases from J, with 16 bases in between. CDR3 length equals 14 residues. CDR3 amino acids: CATRRSVGSGELFF. The DNA of the CDR3 is TGTGCCACCAGGCGCTCGGTGGGGAGTGGGGAGCTGTTTTTT.

This clonotype has just a few counts. Relative to the germline gene, one junction end is altered; a read error may explain this. The genes are TRBV20-1 and TRBJ2-1; TRBD1 might be the D (5 bases). CDR1 DFQATT and CDR2 SNEGSKA come from the germline V gene (reference sequence). CDR3 length equals 13 residues. CDR3 in DNA: TGCAGTCCAATCGACACTTGGGGCAATGCGCAGTTCTTC. Protein: CSPIDTWGNAQFF.

This clonotype was detected ten times or more. V usage is TRBV11-3 and J usage is TRBJ2-5; D is unresolved. The CDR3 has 16 residues. The V end lost 4 bases, the J end lost 0 bases, and 15 bases lay between the germline ends. The germline CDR1 and CDR2 sequences are SGHNT and YENEEA. The CDR3: CASSSFLTVYQETQYF. The CDR3 DNA reads TGTGCCAGCAGCTCCTTCCTGACGGTATACCAAGAGACCCAGTACTTC.

In this sample, this clonotype turned up many times. The chain links TRBV6-1 to TRBJ1-2; no clear D. With 6 bases removed from V and 4 bases from J, the gap between germline ends came to 12 bases. CDR1 and CDR2 from the germline V gene are MNHNS and SASEGT. This CDR3 contains 13 residues. The CDR3 coding sequence is TGTGCCAGCAGCGGACGGACCCTCTATGGCTACACCTTC. This encodes CASSGRTLYGYTF.

Comments on this clonotype: Relative to the germline gene, one junction end is altered; a read error may explain this. V gene TRBV24-1 combines with J gene TRBJ2-1, with 8 bases matching TRBD1. The CDR3 runs 16 residues. Germline assignment: CDR1 KGHDR and CDR2 SFDVKD. The CDR3 nucleotides read TGTGCCACCAGTGATGGGCAGGGGGCTGTGTACGATGAGCAGTCCTTC. Translation gives CATSDGQGAVYDEQSF.

Many counts were recorded for this clonotype. The rearrangement joins TRBV12-3 or TRBV12-4 to TRBJ2-7; no clear D gene. The V end lost 5 bases, the J end lost 4 bases, and 24 bases lay between the germline ends. This CDR3 has 17 residues. The CDR3 loop reads CASSPMGSFGSQYEQYF. For the CDR3, the DNA is TGTGCCAGCAGTCCTATGGGTAGCTTCGGGTCCCAGTACGAGCAGTACTTC.

The sample holds many counts of this clonotype. The CDR3 region has the DNA TGTGCCAGCAGCTTGGGACAGGGAAGAACATATGGCTACACCTTC. This translates into CASSLGQGRTYGYTF. This chain uses TRBV5-8 with TRBJ1-2, with 7 bases identical to TRBD1. V gave up 0 bases and J gave up 5 bases; unmatched junction bases: 7. The CDR3 consists of 15 residues. Germline V CDR1 and CDR2: SGHTS, YDEGEE.

The rearrangement links TRBV5-5 to TRBJ1-2; 8 nucleotides match TRBD1. This CDR3 spans 15 amino acids. Unmatched junction bases numbered 4, after V lost 1 base and J lost 2 bases. The germline CDR1 and CDR2 sequences are SGHKS and YYEKEE (reference sequence). CDR3 nucleotide sequence: TGTGCCAGCAGCTTGAGGGACAGGAGAAACTATGGCTACACCTTC. This codes for CASSLRDRRNYGYTF.

Ten or more counts support this clonotype. In DNA, the CDR3 is TGTGCCAGCAGCTCTCCGGGACTAGTTAAGACCCAGTACTTC. Its protein product is CASSSPGLVKTQYF. The chain combines TRBV11-3 with TRBJ2-5; TRBD2 aligns across 8 bases. V dropped 4 bases and J dropped 6; count of bases not matched to a gene: 7. This CDR3 is 14 amino acids long. The germline V gene has CDR1 SGHNT and CDR2 YENEEA.

This clonotype was seen only a few times. This sequence joins TRBV5-6 and TRBJ1-2; D gene uncertain. The V end was cut by 0 bases, the J end by 4 bases, with 7 bases between. Germline V lookup: CDR1 SGHDT, CDR2 YYEEEE. This CDR3 has 13 residues. This CDR3 reads CASSLGETYGYTF. As DNA, the CDR3 is TGTGCCAGCAGCTTGGGAGAAACCTATGGCTACACCTTC.

This clonotype has just a few counts. A read error may explain this, as a much larger clone is one base away. This chain joins TRBV7-2 and TRBJ2-7, with D possibly TRBD1 on 6 matching bases. Germline CDR1 reads SGHTA; CDR2 reads FQGNSA. The CDR3 has 15 residues. The CDR3, as DNA: TGTGCCTGCAGCATCTCAGGGGTCGGTGGATACGAGCAGTACTTC. It specifies CACSISGVGGYEQYF. Using reference TRBV7-2 and TRBJ2-7 for the parts outside the CDR3, the full variable domain is GAGVSQSPSNKVTEKGKDVELRCDPISGHTALYWYRQSLGQGLEFLIYFQGNSAPDKSGLPSDRFSAERTGGSVSTLTIQRTQQEDSAVYLCACSISGVGGYEQYFGPGTRLTVT.

DNA of the CDR3: TGCGCCAGCAGCTTGGGGACAGGGGGTCCCGGATCACCCCTCCACTTT. Amino acid sequence: CASSLGTGGPGSPLHF. The chain has TRBV5-1 and TRBJ1-6, with 10 bases identical to TRBD1. CDR1 is SGHRS and CDR2 is YFSETQ in the germline V gene. V dropped 0 bases and J dropped 10; count of bases not matched to a gene: 7. This CDR3 contains 16 residues.

The sample holds many counts of this clonotype. V usage is TRBV19 and J usage is TRBJ2-1, with 8 bases matching TRBD2. The CDR3 extends over 16 amino acids. CDR1 and CDR2 (germline): LNHDA, SQIVND (reference sequence). The J segment lost 4 bases and the V segment lost 0 bases, leaving 5 bases of the junction unmatched. The CDR3 reads CASSIEWPSGYNEQFF. The CDR3 DNA reads as TGTGCCAGTAGTATAGAGTGGCCTAGCGGGTACAATGAGCAGTTCTTC.

This clonotype was seen at least ten times. The chain links TRBV6-1 to TRBJ2-7; 7 nucleotides align to TRBD2. Germline V gene sequence: CDR1 MNHNS, CDR2 SASEGT. V shed 2 bases, J shed 2 bases, and the junction held 3 bases outside the gene matches. The length of the CDR3 is 14 residues. CDR3 nucleotide sequence: TGTGCCAGCAGTGAACTAGCGGAGCCCTACGAGCAGTACTTC. Its translation is CASSELAEPYEQYF.

Details on this clonotype: Possible read error: a much larger clone is one base away. The V and J genes are TRBV7-9 and TRBJ2-3, with TRBD2 matching 12 bases. The germline V gene encodes CDR1 SEHNR and CDR2 FQNEAQ (reference sequence). This CDR3 spans 17 amino acids. DNA for the CDR3: TGTGCCAGCAGCCCACGGTCTAGCGGGAGGGCCATAGATCCGCAGTATTTT. Protein sequence: CASSPRSSGRAIDPQYF.

This clonotype was counted between two and nine times. A much larger clone differs by one base, so this may be a read error. The genes are TRBV19 and TRBJ2-1; 9 bases fit TRBD2. CDR3 length: 17 residues. CDR1 is LNHDA, CDR2 SQIVND, per germline (reference sequence). The trim removed 3 bases at V and 6 bases at J, leaving 12 bases unmatched. In nucleotides, the CDR3 is TGTGCCAGTAGTATTGATGGGGGCGGGAGGGCCCCCAATGAGCAGTTCTTC. It is translated as CASSIDGGGRAPNEQFF. The variable domain in full, completed from reference TRBV19 and TRBJ2-1, reads DGGITQSPKYLFRKEGQNVTLSCEQNLNHDAMYWYRQDPGQGLRLIYYSQIVNDFQKGDIAEGYSVSREKKESFPLTVTSAQKNPTAFYLCASSIDGGGRAPNEQFFGPGTRLTVL.